The clone carrying this T cell receptor beta chain appeared many times. TCRdb independently ran MiXCR on the 5' RACE reads; one entry per CDR3 protein. Here the sample spans about 660,000 distinct CDR3 sequences, over 8.5% being singletons. V dropped 3 bases and J dropped 0; count of bases not matched to a gene: 10. Germline lookup yields CDR1 SGHAT and CDR2 FQNNGV. There are 17 residues in the CDR3. This entry belongs to a study of identical twins. The same data also went into a second study, on yellow fever vaccine responses in identical twins.

Sequencing used PBMCs. The TCR sequence derives from a woman aged 18 to 35 in good health. The rearrangement links TRBV11-2 to TRBJ2-5, with 7 bases lining up with TRBD2. The CDR3 spells CASSFYPTSPNQETQYF. CDR3 DNA: TGTGCCAGCAGCTTTTACCCGACTAGCCCGAACCAAGAGACCCAGTACTTC.